A selection of T cell receptor beta chains follows, all from one sample in a study of T cell repertoires in ileal Crohn's disease. This table comes from immunoSEQ multiplex PCR, and its TCRdb copy is limited to in-frame clones, with some not included. The sample lists around 15,000 clones; about 93% were seen once. Sequenced material: ileal tissue. All receptors come from an adult with Crohn's disease. Both conserved end residues are part of each CDR3. D genes are given only for firm matches. Size values are once, few and many counts, or a class for expanded clones, and some rows have none.

clone size	D gene	V gene	J gene	CDR3 DNA	CDR3 protein
-	-	TRBV19	TRBJ2-7	TGTGCCAGTAGTGTTGTGACAGGCAACTCCTACGAGCAGTACTTC	CASSVVTGNSYEQYF
-	TRBD1	TRBV5-4	TRBJ2-5	TGTGCCAGCAACAACTACAGGGGACAAGAGACCCAGTACTTC	CASNNYRGQETQYF
-	-	TRBV29-1	TRBJ1-2	TGCAGCGCCCACCGCGGCACCGACTATGGCTACACCTTC	CSAHRGTDYGYTF
once	-	TRBV6-5	TRBJ1-5	TGTGCCAGCGGGAGGAATCAGCCCCAGCATTTT	CASGRNQPQHF
-	TRBD1	TRBV7-2	TRBJ1-2	TGTGCCAGCAGCTTAGGCCGTGACAGGGTAGAAGTATTTAACTATGGCTACACCTTC	CASSLGRDRVEVFNYGYTF
-	-	TRBV2	TRBJ1-5	TGTGCCAGCACTGACTCGACTTATCAGCCCCAGCATTTT	CASTDSTYQPQHF
-	TRBD2	TRBV7-3	TRBJ2-1	TGTGCCAGCAGCCCTTCCGACTGGGGGGGAAATGAGCAGTTCTTC	CASSPSDWGGNEQFF
-	TRBD1	TRBV5-6	TRBJ1-1	TGTGCCAGCAGCTTTGGACAGGTCCAACACACTGAAGCTTTCTTT	CASSFGQVQHTEAFF
-	TRBD1	TRBV6-5	TRBJ1-1	TGTGCCAGCAGTTACACGGGACAGGGACCTGAAGCTTTCTTT	CASSYTGQGPEAFF
-	-	TRBV6-5	TRBJ1-2	TGTGCCAGCAGTTCGGGGGGAGGCTACACCTTC	CASSSGGGYTF
-	TRBD1	TRBV30	TRBJ1-2	TGTGCCTGGAGTTCGACTCACAGGGGCGGCTACACCTTC	CAWSSTHRGGYTF
-	TRBD1	TRBV27	TRBJ1-2	TGTGCCAGCAGTTTATCTGGCAGGGGGCTAGATAACTATGGCTACACCTTC	CASSLSGRGLDNYGYTF
-	TRBD1	TRBV7-7	TRBJ2-2	TGTGCTAGCAGCCCGATGACAGGGGCGAACACCGGGGAGCTGTTTTTT	CASSPMTGANTGELFF
-	-	TRBV6-5	TRBJ1-1	TGTGCCAGCATCCCGAGCGGGACTGCCAACACTGAAGCTTTCTTT	CASIPSGTANTEAFF
-	TRBD2	TRBV19	TRBJ2-1	TGTGCCAGTAGTATGCGGGGGGGGTACAATGAGCAGTTCTTC	CASSMRGGYNEQFF
-	-	TRBV11-2	TRBJ1-1	TGTGCCAGCAGCCTTCAGGGGAACACTGAAGCTTTCTTT	CASSLQGNTEAFF
once	-	TRBV5-1	TRBJ1-1	TGCGCCAGCAGCTTGAGAGGTGAAGCTTTCTTT	CASSLRGEAFF
medium-sized	-	TRBV19	TRBJ1-2	TGTGCCAGCGAGGGCTATGGCTACACCTTC	CASEGYGYTF
-	TRBD2	TRBV28	TRBJ2-2	TGTGCCAGCAGTTTATTTGCGGGGGTGGGCACCGGGGAGCTGTTTTTT	CASSLFAGVGTGELFF
few	TRBD1	TRBV18	TRBJ1-6	TGTGCCAGCTCACCACCTAATCGAGGGGGCCCGGATTCACCCCTCCACTTT	CASSPPNRGGPDSPLHF
-	TRBD2	TRBV19	TRBJ2-7	TGTGCCAGTAGTATCGGCGGGGGGATCGACGAGCAGTACTTC	CASSIGGGIDEQYF
-	-	TRBV4-1	TRBJ1-5	TGCGCCAGCAGCCAGGGCCCCGCAAATCAGCCCCAGCATTTT	CASSQGPANQPQHF
-	-	TRBV19	TRBJ2-1	TGTGCCAGTAAAGTGATGGGGCTATACAATGAGCAGTTCTTC	CASKVMGLYNEQFF
-	TRBD1	TRBV5-1	TRBJ2-6	TGCGCCAGCAGCTTGGGGGGGACAGTCCCCTCTGGGGCCAACGTCCTGACTTTC	CASSLGGTVPSGANVLTF
-	TRBD1	TRBV4-1	TRBJ1-4	TGCGCCAGCAGCCCCCCGGTGGGACAGGGCAAAACTAATGAAAAACTGTTTTTT	CASSPPVGQGKTNEKLFF
once	-	TRBV4-3	TRBJ1-1	TGCGCCAGCAGTCAAAAGACACTCAACACTGAAGCTTTCTTT	CASSQKTLNTEAFF
-	TRBD1	TRBV7-3	TRBJ2-6	TGTGCCAGCAGCTTAAGCGGACAGGGTTGGTCTGGGGCCAACGTCCTGACTTTC	CASSLSGQGWSGANVLTF
once	-	TRBV5-1	TRBJ2-3	TGCGCCAGCAGAGGGGCAGATACGCAGTATTTT	CASRGADTQYF
-	-	TRBV7-3	TRBJ1-1	TGTGCCAGCAGCTCCTCTCGGGATGACACTGAAGCTTTCTTT	CASSSSRDDTEAFF
-	-	TRBV11-2	TRBJ2-5	TGTGCCAGCAGCTTCGGGGAGACCCAGTACTTC	CASSFGETQYF
-	-	TRBV11-2	TRBJ1-2	TGTGCCAGCAGCTTCGCTACTAACTCTGACGGCTACACCTTC	CASSFATNSDGYTF
-	-	TRBV19	TRBJ1-1	TGTGCCAGTAGTATTTTCAGACTGGGTAAAATGAACACTGAAGCTTTCTTT	CASSIFRLGKMNTEAFF
-	-	TRBV4-2	TRBJ1-2	TGTGCCAGCAGCCAAGATCTGAGCGGGTATGGCTACACCTTC	CASSQDLSGYGYTF
-	TRBD1	TRBV30	TRBJ1-2	TGTGCCTGGGATGGGACAGGGTTCGGCTATGGCTACACCTTC	CAWDGTGFGYGYTF
-	-	TRBV27	TRBJ1-6	TGTGCCAGCAGTTTATCCGTCCTAAATTCACCCCTCCACTTT	CASSLSVLNSPLHF
-	TRBD1	TRBV6-1	TRBJ1-2	TGTGCCAGCCAGGGGGGCTGGAACTATGGCTACACCTTC	CASQGGWNYGYTF
-	TRBD2	TRBV18	TRBJ2-1	TGTGCCAGCTCAGAGGAAAACTATGGACTAGCGGAAGAGCAGTTCTTC	CASSEENYGLAEEQFF
-	-	TRBV6-1	TRBJ2-3	TGTGCCACCAAACCCACGTCCGGAGCAGATACGCAGTGTTTT	CATKPTSGADTQCF
-	TRBD1	TRBV10-3	TRBJ1-1	TGTGCCATCAGGCCCGGGACAGGAGAGAACACTGAAGCTTTCTTT	CAIRPGTGENTEAFF
-	TRBD1	TRBV2	TRBJ2-1	TGTGCCGCACCGCGGACAGGGTCGGAGAATGAGCAGTTCTTC	CAAPRTGSENEQFF
-	TRBD2	TRBV11-3	TRBJ2-5	TGTGCCAGCTCCCCCACAGCGGGGTCAGAGACCCAGTACTTC	CASSPTAGSETQYF
-	-	TRBV27	TRBJ1-2	TGTGCCAGCAGTCTGTCAGGCCTCTATGGCTACACCTTC	CASSLSGLYGYTF
once	TRBD1	TRBV6-6	TRBJ2-5	TGTGCCAGCAGTCTCGAGGGACAGGGCTGGGAGACCCAGTACTTC	CASSLEGQGWETQYF
-	TRBD1	TRBV4-1	TRBJ1-1	TGCGCCAGCAGCCAGAACAGGGGCCGTGGTTCTCCTGAAGCTTTCTTT	CASSQNRGRGSPEAFF
-	-	TRBV6-1	TRBJ1-4	TGTGCCAGCAGGGTGCGGGATTTTGCTAATGAAAAACTGTTTTTT	CASRVRDFANEKLFF
-	TRBD2	TRBV4-1	TRBJ2-7	TGCGCCAGCAGCCGAGTCCCGGGACTAGCATACGAGCAGTACTTC	CASSRVPGLAYEQYF
-	-	TRBV30	TRBJ1-6	TGTGCCTGGAGCTACAGTCAACAGTCACCCCTCCACTTT	CAWSYSQQSPLHF
-	-	TRBV2	TRBJ2-5	TGTGCCAGCAGTCCGGAGGAGACCCAGTACTTC	CASSPEETQYF
-	TRBD1	TRBV18	TRBJ1-1	TGTGCCAGCTCACCATTACCCCCGGGACAGGGGGGATCTGAAGCTTTCTTT	CASSPLPPGQGGSEAFF
-	TRBD1	TRBV2	TRBJ1-2	TGTGCCAGCAGGGCCCGGACAGGCTTCTATGGCTACACCTTC	CASRARTGFYGYTF
-	TRBD1	TRBV28	TRBJ1-1	TGTGCCAGCAGTTCCCCCAGGGGGCGAAATGAAGCTTTCTTT	CASSSPRGRNEAFF
-	-	TRBV7-9	TRBJ2-6	TGTGCCAGCAGCCTCTTGCTACCTGGGGCCAACGTCCTGACTTTC	CASSLLLPGANVLTF
-	TRBD2	TRBV7-2	TRBJ2-1	TGTGCCAGCAGCCCGGGGGGGCGGGGTGAGCAGTTCTTC	CASSPGGRGEQFF
-	-	TRBV10-3	TRBJ1-6	TGTGCCATCAGTGAGATCAAATCGGGGGGAGTGGGACCCCTCCACTTT	CAISEIKSGGVGPLHF